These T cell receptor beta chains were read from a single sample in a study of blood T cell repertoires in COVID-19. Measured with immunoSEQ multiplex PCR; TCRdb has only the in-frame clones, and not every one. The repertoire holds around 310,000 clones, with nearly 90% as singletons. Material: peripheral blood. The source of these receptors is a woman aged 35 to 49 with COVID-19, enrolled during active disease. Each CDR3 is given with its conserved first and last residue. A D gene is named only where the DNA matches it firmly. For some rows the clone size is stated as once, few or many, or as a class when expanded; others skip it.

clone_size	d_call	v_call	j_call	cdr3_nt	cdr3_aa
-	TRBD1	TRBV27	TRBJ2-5	TGTGCCAGCAGTTGGGGTGGCAGGGGGTCGGAGACCCAGTACTTC	CASSWGGRGSETQYF
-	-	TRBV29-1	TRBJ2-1	TGCAGCGCTCTCGAGGACACTTACAATGAGCAGTTCTTC	CSALEDTYNEQFF
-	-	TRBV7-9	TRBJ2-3	TGTGCCAGCAGACGGTTTGGTCAGGGGCCCAACACAGATACGCAGTATTTT	CASRRFGQGPNTDTQYF
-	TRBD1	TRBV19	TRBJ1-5	TGTGCCAGTAGCCCAGGGGGCCGGCAGCCCCAGCATTTT	CASSPGGRQPQHF
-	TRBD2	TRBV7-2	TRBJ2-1	TGTGCCAGCAGGCCAAGACTAGCGGGGGCGGATGAGCAGTTCTTC	CASRPRLAGADEQFF
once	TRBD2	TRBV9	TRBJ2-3	TGTGCCAGCAGCGTAGGGGCGGGGGTCACAGATACGCAGTATTTT	CASSVGAGVTDTQYF
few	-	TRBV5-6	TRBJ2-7	TGTGCCAGCAGCTTAGGGGCGTACGAGCAGTACTTC	CASSLGAYEQYF
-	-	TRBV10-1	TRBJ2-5	TGCGCCAGGATGACAGGACAAGAGACCCAGTACTTC	CARMTGQETQYF
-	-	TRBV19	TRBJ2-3	TGTGCCAGTAATGGCAGGGCAAGCACAGATACGCAGTATTTT	CASNGRASTDTQYF
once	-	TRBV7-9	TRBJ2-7	TGTGCCAGCAGCTTGAACAGCCTATCCTACGAGCAGTACTTC	CASSLNSLSYEQYF
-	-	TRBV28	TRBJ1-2	TGTGCCAGCAGTTTAGTTGGTCGATCGCGGGGCTACACCTTC	CASSLVGRSRGYTF
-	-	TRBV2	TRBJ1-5	TGTGCCAGCACCGAAAGACAGGAAGAAGATCAGCCCCAGCATTTT	CASTERQEEDQPQHF